The clone carrying this T cell receptor beta chain was observed many times. The antigen remains undetermined. Generation of TCR cDNA used 5'RACE template switching (which added a universal primer site and UMIs). TCRdb reprocessed the 5' RACE reads via MiXCR and lists one record per CDR3 protein. The sample consists of 200,000 to 250,000 distinct CDR3 sequences, more than 3% of them appearing once. In germline, CDR1 is SGHAT, CDR2 FQNNGV. After removal of 5 bases from V and 1 base from J, the junction contained 4 bases not matched to a gene. The CDR3 spans 15 residues. The sample comes from a study of T cells after yellow fever vaccination. Overall study findings and caveats: Most primary-vaccination clones recurred post-booster (roughly 96% CD4, 88% CD8). It was a small share of clonotypes that appeared in both CD4 and CD8 compartments.

This receptor was identified in a man between 18 and 35 years old who received the YFV17D yellow fever vaccine. Sequencing was performed on CD4+ T cells sorted from PBMCs, taken 10 days after the yellow fever booster vaccination. V gene TRBV11-2 combines with J gene TRBJ1-1, with TRBD1 identical over 10 bases. The DNA of the CDR3 is TGTGCCAGCAGCGACAGGGGGCGCGGGAACACTGAAGCTTTCTTT. Its protein is CASSDRGRGNTEAFF. The complete variable domain, with remaining parts taken from reference TRBV11-2 and TRBJ1-1, reads EAGVAQSPRYKIIEKRQSVAFWCNPISGHATLYWYQQILGQGPKLLIQFQNNGVVDDSQLPKDRFSAERLKGVDSTLKIQPAKLEDSAVYLCASSDRGRGNTEAFFGQGTRLTVV.